This TCR beta chain was observed in a study of OX40 agonist ivuxolimab in advanced cancers. Study-wide background: Patients were infused with ivuxolimab every 2 weeks at 0.01 to 10 mg/kg. The study enrolled dose-escalation patients with hepatocellular carcinoma, melanoma, renal cell or head and neck cancer. Two patients with cutaneous melanoma and one with hepatocellular carcinoma, three in total, showed partial responses. Whole-study findings and limits: What antigens the expanded peripheral T cells recognized was never established.

Trimming shortened V by 2 bases and J by 6 bases, and 11 bases separated the two germline ends. The CDR3 covers 14 residues. CDR1 is WSHSY, CDR2 SAAADI, per germline. With respect to this clone: Its antigen is as yet unknown.

TCRdb's copy holds only in-frame clones and misses some; the assay was immunoSEQ multiplex PCR. The data hold tens of thousands of clones, with over 80% observed a single time. The receptor was isolated from an adult with an advanced solid tumor such as melanoma, head and neck, liver or kidney cancer. The chain is built from TRBV10-2 and TRBJ1-5; D unclear. The sample was CD4+ or CD8+ T cells sorted from blood, taken in a trial of the OX40 agonist ivuxolimab. The CDR3 coding sequence is TGCGCCAGCAGTGAGACAAGGGTTGGTCAGCCCCAGCATTTT. Translation: CASSETRVGQPQHF.